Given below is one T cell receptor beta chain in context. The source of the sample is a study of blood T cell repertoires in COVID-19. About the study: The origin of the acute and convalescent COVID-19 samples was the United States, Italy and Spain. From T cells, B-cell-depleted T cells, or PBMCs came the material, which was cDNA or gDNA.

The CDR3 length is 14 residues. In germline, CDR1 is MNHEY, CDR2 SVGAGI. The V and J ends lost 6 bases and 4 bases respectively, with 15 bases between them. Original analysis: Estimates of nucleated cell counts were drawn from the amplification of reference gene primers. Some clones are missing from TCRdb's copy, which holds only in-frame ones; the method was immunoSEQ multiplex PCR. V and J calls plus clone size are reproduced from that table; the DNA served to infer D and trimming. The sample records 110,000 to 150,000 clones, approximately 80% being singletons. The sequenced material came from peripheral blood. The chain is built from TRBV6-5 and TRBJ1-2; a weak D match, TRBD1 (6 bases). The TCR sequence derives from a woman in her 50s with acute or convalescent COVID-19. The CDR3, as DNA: TGTGCCAGCAGCCTAACGGGACAAGTCTATGGCTACACCTTC. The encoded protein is CASSLTGQVYGYTF.